A single sample gave rise to the 18 T cell receptor beta chains below, sequenced in a study of shared clonotypes between healthy human individuals. Clones were read by immunoSEQ multiplex PCR, and TCRdb kept only the in-frame ones, dropping some. The sample yields approximately 1,500,000 clones, roughly 98% seen once. Input material: naive CD4+ T cells sorted from blood. Subset of the sample: CD45RA+ positively selected. These receptors originate from a man aged 25 to 40 in good health.

V is TRBV5-4 and J is TRBJ1-4; D is undetermined. The ends were cut back, 4 bases at V and 4 bases at J, with 11 bases in the middle. The CDR3 covers 14 residues. The germline V gene encodes CDR1 SGHNT and CDR2 YYREEE (reference sequence). CDR3: CASSVGRRNEKLFF. The CDR3 DNA is TGTGCCAGCAGCGTAGGACGTCGTAATGAAAAACTGTTTTTT.

The rearrangement links TRBV18 to TRBJ2-5; D is unclear. This CDR3 comprises 12 residues. The V end was cut by 2 bases, the J end by 5 bases, with 6 bases between. Per germline, CDR1 KGHSH and CDR2 LQKENI. CDR3 sequence: CASSPVSETQYF. CDR3 in DNA: TGTGCCAGCTCACCAGTATCTGAGACCCAGTACTTC.

The rearrangement links TRBV11-2 to TRBJ2-1; no clear D gene. This CDR3 has 15 residues. Germline V CDR1 and CDR2: SGHAT, FQNNGV. Trimming shortened V by 5 bases and J by 7 bases, and 18 bases separated the two germline ends. CDR3 loop: CASSPIDRDINEQFF. CDR3 bases: TGTGCCAGCAGCCCCATAGATCGAGACATAAATGAGCAGTTCTTC.

V is TRBV11-2 and J is TRBJ2-1; TRBD2 agrees at 11 bases. The CDR3 spans 18 residues. In germline, CDR1 is SGHAT, CDR2 FQNNGV. V lost 0 bases, J lost 6 bases, and 10 bases stayed unmatched. The CDR3 nucleotides read TGTGCCAGCAGCTTAGATGTACTAGCGGGAGTCTGGGCCAATGAGCAGTTCTTC. It translates to CASSLDVLAGVWANEQFF.

The gene calls are TRBV19 and TRBJ2-1; D unclear. The V and J ends lost 5 bases and 11 bases respectively, with 16 bases between them. The germline V gene has CDR1 LNHDA and CDR2 SQIVND (reference sequence). This CDR3 spans 13 amino acids. Written as DNA, the CDR3 is TGTGCCAGTAGTGCTAACTCTGCCGGAAAGCAGTTCTTC. Translated: CASSANSAGKQFF.

V gene TRBV29-1 combines with J gene TRBJ1-1; the D gene is possibly TRBD1 (6 bases). This CDR3 has 12 residues. Germline lookup yields CDR1 SQVTM and CDR2 ANQGSEA. Trimming left V 7 bases short and J 11 bases short, with 20 bases between. CDR3 protein: CSGKQGPTLAFF. In nucleotides, the CDR3 is TGCAGCGGTAAACAGGGCCCGACTCTGGCTTTCTTT.

This clone has a single count. V is TRBV2 and J is TRBJ2-1, with 8 bases identical to TRBD1. This CDR3 spans 14 amino acids. Germline V CDR1 and CDR2: SNHLY, FYNNEI. V shed 4 bases, J shed 5 bases, and the junction held 4 bases outside the gene matches. DNA for the CDR3: TGTGCCAGCAGTGGACAGGGGCTGGACAATGAGCAGTTCTTC. Protein: CASSGQGLDNEQFF.

The gene calls are TRBV28 and TRBJ2-5; D uncertain. V lost 7 bases, J lost 1 base, and 10 bases lay in between. The germline V gene has CDR1 MDHEN and CDR2 SYDVKM. The CDR3 spans 13 residues. The chain's CDR3 is CASTFGAQETQYF. CDR3 nucleotides: TGTGCCAGCACCTTTGGAGCCCAAGAGACCCAGTACTTC.

In DNA, the CDR3 is TGTGCCAGCTCAGAGGGACTCCTTAGCAATCAGCCCCAGCATTTT. Protein: CASSEGLLSNQPQHF. The chain links TRBV18 to TRBJ1-5, with a tentative D call TRBD1 (5 bases). V was cut by 5 bases and J by 0 bases, with 11 bases left in between. CDR3 size: 15 residues. Germline CDR1 KGHSH, CDR2 LQKENI.

This clone came up once. The CDR3 spells CAWSVGPLAPTTGELFF. The CDR3 nucleotides read TGTGCCTGGAGTGTAGGGCCACTAGCGCCCACCACCGGGGAGCTGTTTTTT. The chain combines TRBV30 with TRBJ2-2; 7 bases line up with TRBD2. The CDR3 consists of 17 residues. The germline V gene encodes CDR1 GTSNPN and CDR2 SVGIG (reference sequence). V was pared by 0 bases and J by 4 bases, with 11 bases of the junction left unmatched.

The rearrangement joins TRBV25-1 to TRBJ1-2; D gene unclear. Trimming stripped 5 bases from V and 4 bases from J, with 11 bases between. This CDR3 spans 13 amino acids. Per the germline V gene, CDR1 is MGHDK and CDR2 is SYGVNS. The CDR3 is CASSPRVGYGYTF. CDR3 DNA: TGTGCCAGCAGTCCACGGGTGGGCTATGGCTACACCTTC.

The genes are TRBV6-1 and TRBJ2-7; D not resolved. Germline V gene lookup returns CDR1 MNHNS and CDR2 SASEGT. Trimming took off 1 base at V and 6 bases at J, with 10 bases between the two ends. This CDR3 contains 13 residues. The CDR3 loop reads CASSEVGWLEQYF. The CDR3 nucleotides are TGTGCCAGCAGTGAAGTAGGGTGGCTCGAGCAGTACTTC.

The chain combines TRBV29-1 with TRBJ2-3, with 12 bases aligning to TRBD2. Trimming at V came to 5 bases and at J to 6 bases, leaving 6 bases not matched to a gene. CDR1 and CDR2 (germline): SQVTM, ANQGSEA. The CDR3 is 14 amino acids. The DNA of the CDR3 is TGCAGCGTTTCACGACTAGCGGGAGTGGATACGCAGTATTTT. Translating it yields CSVSRLAGVDTQYF.

This sequence joins TRBV5-1 and TRBJ1-1, with TRBD1 identical over 7 bases. V shed 4 bases and J 4 bases; nucleotides not matched to a gene: 7. This CDR3 spans 14 amino acids. Germline values: CDR1 SGHRS, CDR2 YFSETQ. DNA of the CDR3: TGCGCCAGCAGCCAGAGGGGGCCGAGCACTGAAGCTTTCTTT. Translation: CASSQRGPSTEAFF.

The chain joins TRBV18 to TRBJ2-7, with D hard to call. The CDR3 runs to 15 residues. Germline assignment: CDR1 KGHSH and CDR2 LQKENI. With 2 bases removed from V and 0 bases from J, the gap between germline ends came to 11 bases. For the CDR3, the DNA is TGTGCCAGCTCACCAAGAGCTTGGAGCTCCTACGAGCAGTACTTC. Amino acids: CASSPRAWSSYEQYF.

This chain links TRBV9 with TRBJ2-1, with 7 bases fitting TRBD1. The CDR3 covers 13 residues. The germline V gene encodes CDR1 SGDLS and CDR2 YYNGEE. V dropped 7 bases and J dropped 9; count of bases not matched to a gene: 10. CDR3 amino acids: CASGPQGYGEQFF. DNA for the CDR3: TGTGCCAGCGGGCCACAGGGGTATGGTGAGCAGTTCTTC.

This sequence joins TRBV12-2 and TRBJ2-3; TRBD2 was called by the table and not checked on the DNA. TRBV12-2 is a pseudogene. This CDR3 comprises 18 residues. This CDR3 reads CASRLKSSETHNADTQYF. In nucleotides, the CDR3 is TGTGCAAGTCGCCTCAAAAGTAGCGAAACGCATAATGCAGATACGCAGTATTTT.

The chain is built from TRBV29-1 and TRBJ2-5; 7 bases map to TRBD1. CDR1 is SQVTM, CDR2 ANQGSEA, per germline. V dropped 7 bases and J dropped 4; count of bases not matched to a gene: 6. The CDR3 spans 12 residues. In nucleotides, the CDR3 is TGCAGCGCTGGACAGGAGCCAGAGACCCAGTACTTC. Translating gives CSAGQEPETQYF.